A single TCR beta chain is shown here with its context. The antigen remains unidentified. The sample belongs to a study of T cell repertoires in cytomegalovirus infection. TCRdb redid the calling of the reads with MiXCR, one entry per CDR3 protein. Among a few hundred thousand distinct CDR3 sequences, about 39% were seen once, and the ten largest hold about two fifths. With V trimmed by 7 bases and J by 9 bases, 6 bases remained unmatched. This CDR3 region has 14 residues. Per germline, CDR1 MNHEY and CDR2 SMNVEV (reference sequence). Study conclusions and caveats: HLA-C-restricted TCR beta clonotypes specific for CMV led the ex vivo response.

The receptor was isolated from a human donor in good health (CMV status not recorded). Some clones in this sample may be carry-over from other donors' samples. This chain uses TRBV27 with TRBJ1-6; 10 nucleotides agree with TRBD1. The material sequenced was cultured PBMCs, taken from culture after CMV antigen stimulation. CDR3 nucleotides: TGTGCCAGCACCGTGACAGGGGGCCGTTCACCCCTCCACTTT. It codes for CASTVTGGRSPLHF.